These 25 T cell receptor beta chains were sequenced from one sample in a study of cytomegalovirus exposure and HLA in healthy donors (dated by TCRdb to the late 2010s). Library preparation used the immunoSEQ multiplex PCR assay. For the multiplex PCR, a mixture combining 60 forward primers for TCR Vbeta segments and 13 reverse primers for TCR Jbeta segments was used. TCRdb obtained this table from immuneACCESS and retained in-frame rearrangements with V and J assigned. These tables miss some clones; where compared with another copy, unresolved V genes account for less than half of the shortfall, and the remainder is unexplained. The table for this sample lists about 130,000 clones; approximately 82% of them were counted only once. The ten top clones hold approximately 3% of the sample. The sample consisted of PBMCs. Receptors were obtained from a boy aged 2 to 10 in good health and CMV-seronegative.

The chain links TRBV21-1 to TRBJ2-7; the listed D gene, TRBD1, was not tested against the DNA. TRBV21-1 is a pseudogene segment. The CDR3 contains 14 residues. CDR3 in amino acids: CASSQGNPLYEQYV. The CDR3 region has the DNA TGTGCCAGCTCACAGGGGAACCCCCTCTACGAGCAGTACGTC.

The chain has TRBV5-1 and TRBJ1-1; TRBD1 matches 7 bases. Looked up from germline, CDR1 is SGHRS and CDR2 is YFSETQ. The CDR3 runs to 14 residues. V lost 4 bases, J lost 4 bases, and 7 bases stayed unmatched. CDR3 region: CASSQQGTGTEAFF. In DNA form, the CDR3 reads TGCGCCAGCAGCCAACAGGGGACCGGCACTGAAGCTTTCTTT.

The V gene is TRBV6-5, the J gene TRBJ2-1, with TRBD2 as a possible D gene (7 bases). The germline V gene has CDR1 MNHEY and CDR2 SVGAGI. The CDR3 loop spans 15 amino acids. V lost 6 bases, J lost 2 bases, and 14 bases lay in between. CDR3 in amino acids: CASSPGGGPYNEQFF. For the CDR3, the DNA is TGTGCCAGCAGCCCTGGGGGGGGCCCCTACAATGAGCAGTTCTTC.

V is TRBV6-5 and J is TRBJ1-2, with D unresolved. Germline loops: CDR1 MNHEY, CDR2 SVGAGI. The V end was cut by 10 bases, the J end by 1 base, with 13 bases between. This CDR3 contains 13 residues. CDR3: CATNPLGNYGYTF. Here the CDR3 DNA reads TGTGCCACCAATCCACTTGGTAACTATGGCTACACCTTC.

The J gene is TRBJ2-3, the V gene TRBV30, with 12 positions matching TRBD2. V dropped 2 bases and J dropped 1; count of bases not matched to a gene: 10. The CDR3 runs 18 residues. CDR1 and CDR2 from the germline V gene are GTSNPN and SVGIG (reference sequence). The CDR3 DNA sequence: TGTGCCTGGAGTAGCTGGACTAGCGGGGCCAGGGGCACAGATACGCAGTATTTT. Amino acids: CAWSSWTSGARGTDTQYF.

This rearrangement joins TRBV7-2 to TRBJ2-7; 8 bases align to TRBD2. CDR3 length: 14 residues. CDR1 SGHTA and CDR2 FQGNSA come from the germline V gene. The CDR3 bases are TGTGCCAGCGGCTTTACTAGCGGTTCCTACGAGCAGTACGTC. It is translated as CASGFTSGSYEQYV.

This clone has a single count. The rearrangement joins TRBV4-1 to TRBJ2-7, with TRBD1 as a possible D gene (6 bases). From germline, CDR1 is MGHRA and CDR2 YSYEKL. The CDR3 contains 14 residues. V lost 0 bases to trimming and J lost 3 bases, with 9 bases between them. CDR3 DNA sequence: TGCGCCAGCAGCCAAGAAGAAGGGGGCTACGAGCAGTACTTC. Translated, it gives CASSQEEGGYEQYF.

The genes are TRBV7-9 and TRBJ1-3, with 7 bases matching TRBD1. Germline CDR1 and CDR2: SEHNR and FQNEAQ (reference sequence). The CDR3 loop spans 12 amino acids. The trim removed 6 bases at V and 7 bases at J, leaving 3 bases unmatched. The CDR3 bases are TGTGCCAGCAGTCCAGGGGGGAACACCATATATTTT. This codes for CASSPGGNTIYF.

The chain uses TRBV30 and TRBJ2-5; TRBD1 is a possible D gene (7 bases). There are 16 residues in the CDR3. Germline V CDR1 and CDR2: GTSNPN, SVGIG (reference sequence). V was trimmed by 0 bases and J by 9 bases, leaving 23 bases between them. CDR3 nucleotide sequence: TGTGCCTGGAGTGTACTCATTGGAGGGGGCGAGGGGGCCCAGTACTTC. Residues: CAWSVLIGGGEGAQYF.

CDR3 amino acids: CASSSDQGGRYGYTF. The CDR3 DNA sequence: TGCGCCAGCAGCTCGGACCAGGGGGGCCGCTATGGCTACACCTTC. The V gene is TRBV5-1, the J gene TRBJ1-2; 7 nucleotides agree with TRBD1. V was pared by 3 bases and J by 4 bases, with 9 bases of the junction left unmatched. This CDR3 contains 15 residues. Germline V gives CDR1 SGHRS, CDR2 YFSETQ.

This clone was observed a handful of times. Other DNA sequences within the sample encode an identical CDR3. This chain connects TRBV6-4 to TRBJ2-2, with D unclear. Trimming stripped 0 bases from V and 5 bases from J, with 4 bases between. Germline CDR1 reads MRHNA; CDR2 reads SNTAGT. The CDR3 runs 13 residues. The DNA for the CDR3 is TGTGCCAGCAGTGACTCGAGTACCGGGGAGCTGTTTTTT. The encoded protein is CASSDSSTGELFF.

The chain has TRBV7-6 and TRBJ2-3; possible D gene TRBD1, 5 bases. Germline V gene sequence: CDR1 SGHVS, CDR2 FNYEAQ. V lost 5 bases, J lost 6 bases, and 12 bases lay in between. The CDR3 is 13 amino acids. Here the CDR3 DNA reads TGTGCCAGCAGCCCAGGGCCCGGCGATACGCAGTATTTT. It is translated as CASSPGPGDTQYF.

The chain couples TRBV7-3 to TRBJ1-1; TRBD1 matches 9 bases. Germline trimming cut 5 bases from V and 11 bases from J; bases unmatched to any gene: 12. The CDR3 covers 14 residues. CDR1 is SGHTA and CDR2 is FQGTGA in the germline V gene. In DNA form, the CDR3 reads TGTGCCAGCAGCCAAAACAGGGGGCAGGGGCGGGCTTTCTTT. The encoded protein is CASSQNRGQGRAFF.

Points on this clone: A junction boundary mismatches the germline segment, possibly from a read error. The chain employs TRBV29-1 and TRBJ1-1, with TRBD1 matching over 7 bases. The CDR3 is 13 residues long. CDR1 and CDR2 (germline): SQVTM, ANQGSEA. CDR3 in amino acids: CSAGGGVKTEAFF. The CDR3 nucleotides are TGCAGCGCCGGAGGGGGCGTGAAAACTGAAGCTTTCTTT.

In DNA form, the CDR3 reads TGTGCCAGCAGTCCTCGGGGGGCCGGCGGCACTGAAGCTTTCTTT. Encoded protein: CASSPRGAGGTEAFF. The rearrangement uses TRBV7-3 and TRBJ1-1; D possibly corresponds to TRBD1 (6 bases). The V gene lost 6 bases and the J gene lost 4 bases, with 18 bases spanning the gap. Germline CDR1 is SGHTA and CDR2 is FQGTGA. The CDR3 extends over 15 amino acids.

The J gene is TRBJ1-4, the V gene TRBV19, with TRBD1 matching over 7 bases. This CDR3 region has 17 residues. Germline assignment: CDR1 LNHDA and CDR2 SQIVND (reference sequence). Germline trimming cut 3 bases from V and 5 bases from J; bases unmatched to any gene: 12. The chain's CDR3 is CASSIRGDISGNEKLFF. In DNA, the CDR3 is TGTGCCAGTAGTATCAGGGGGGACATCAGCGGCAATGAAAAACTGTTTTTT.

This clone was seen a few times. The V call is TRBV4-3, the J call TRBJ2-2; possibly TRBD1 for D (5 bases). Deletions cut 4 bases from V and 8 bases from J, with 23 bases between. CDR3 length equals 17 residues. Germline assignment: CDR1 LGHNA and CDR2 YSLEER. CDR3 coding DNA: TGCGCCAGCAGCCGAGGAGAAGCACAGGTCGACATTGGGGAGCTGTTTTTT. Translated, it gives CASSRGEAQVDIGELFF.

This chain links TRBV5-1 with TRBJ1-1; a possible D gene is TRBD1 (5 bases). CDR3 size: 12 residues. The germline CDR1 and CDR2 sequences are SGHRS and YFSETQ. V lost 0 bases and J 11 bases, leaving 11 bases between the germline ends. The CDR3 here is CASSLEGREAFF. In DNA, the CDR3 is TGCGCCAGCAGCTTGGAGGGGAGGGAGGCTTTCTTT.

V is TRBV7-8 and J is TRBJ2-1, with D tentatively TRBD1 (6 bases). The CDR3 has 14 residues. CDR1 is SGHVS and CDR2 is FQNEAQ in the germline V gene. Trimming took off 2 bases at V and 10 bases at J, with 15 bases between the two ends. CDR3 region: CASSLTRGFLEQFF. The CDR3 nucleotides are TGTGCCAGCAGCTTAACTAGGGGGTTCTTGGAGCAGTTCTTC.

The rearrangement uses TRBV10-3 and TRBJ2-3; D might be TRBD2 (5 bases). V dropped 3 bases and J dropped 2 bases, with 9 bases sitting between them. This CDR3 is 14 amino acids long. CDR1 and CDR2 (germline): ENHRY, SYGVKD. CDR3 nucleotides: TGTGCCATCAGTGAAGTGGACTTCACAGATACGCAGTATTTT. Translation gives CAISEVDFTDTQYF.

The chain carries TRBV5-4 and TRBJ2-1; D is unclear. This CDR3 is 13 amino acids long. Trimming stripped 2 bases from V and 4 bases from J, with 7 bases between. Germline CDR1 SGHNT, CDR2 YYREEE (reference sequence). In nucleotides, the CDR3 is TGTGCCAGCAGCTTCGACTTGTACAATGAGCAGTTCTTC. Amino acid sequence: CASSFDLYNEQFF. The full variable domain, in which reference TRBV5-4 and TRBJ2-1 provide the parts outside the CDR3, is ETGVTQSPTHLIKTRGQQVTLRCSSQSGHNTVSWYQQALGQGPQFIFQYYREEENGRGNFPPRFSGLQFPNYSSELNVNALELDDSALYLCASSFDLYNEQFFGPGTRLTVL.

This clone has only one observation. The J gene is TRBJ1-2, the V gene TRBV9; tentatively, D is TRBD1 (5 bases). The CDR3 loop spans 14 amino acids. V dropped 4 bases and J dropped 7 bases, with 17 bases sitting between them. Germline V gene lookup returns CDR1 SGDLS and CDR2 YYNGEE. The CDR3 DNA follows: TGTGCCAGCAGCCCCCGCGGGGGTCGGCTTGGCTACACCTTC. Residues: CASSPRGGRLGYTF.

The gene calls are TRBV19 and TRBJ1-1; D ambiguous. The CDR3 has 14 residues. Germline-derived CDR1 and CDR2 are LNHDA and SQIVND (reference sequence). V was cut by 6 bases and J by 4 bases, with 15 bases left in between. The chain's CDR3 is CASSPLGSTTEAFF. CDR3 DNA sequence: TGTGCCAGTAGCCCTTTGGGCTCCACCACTGAAGCTTTCTTT.

This chain joins TRBV19 and TRBJ2-1, with 11 bases matching TRBD2. The CDR3 sequence is 16 residues long. Germline lookup yields CDR1 LNHDA and CDR2 SQIVND (reference sequence). V shed 5 bases, J shed 2 bases, and the junction held 5 bases outside the gene matches. The CDR3 region is CASSRTSGPTYNEQFF. In nucleotides, the CDR3 is TGTGCCAGTAGTCGGACTAGCGGGCCCACCTACAATGAGCAGTTCTTC.

In its sample, this clone was seen a few times. The chain links TRBV2 to TRBJ2-3; possibly TRBD2 for D (6 bases). CDR3 length equals 15 residues. V shed 10 bases and J shed 0 bases, with 17 bases lying between them. Germline V gene sequence: CDR1 SNHLY, CDR2 FYNNEI. The CDR3 is CATREVGGSTDTQYF. The CDR3 DNA follows: TGTGCCACCCGCGAGGTGGGGGGTAGCACAGATACGCAGTATTTT.